The rows below give T cell receptor beta chains drawn from one sample of a study of T cells in Graves' hyperthyroidism and ophthalmopathy. TCRdb reanalysed the multiplex PCR reads using MiXCR and keeps one entry per CDR3 protein. This sample has around 540,000 distinct CDR3 sequences; 35% to 55% occur once, and the top ten carry about 7.8%. Sequencing input: peripheral blood or thyroid tissue (not recorded which). The source is a woman in her late teens or twenties with Graves' hyperthyroidism. The CDR3 runs from the conserved cysteine through the conserved F or W. The D gene is left open where the match is weak. Clone size is given for some rows only: seen once, a few or many times, or a class if the clone is expanded.

J gene | CDR3 length | clone size | V gene | D gene | CDR3 protein | CDR3 DNA
TRBJ1-2 | 13 | few | TRBV29-1 | . | CSVPGPLVYGYTF | TGCAGCGTGCCGGGACCCCTCGTCTATGGCTACACCTTC
TRBJ2-1 | 12 | . | TRBV10-2 | . | CASSPSRDEQFF | TGTGCCAGCAGCCCCTCGCGAGATGAGCAGTTCTTC
TRBJ1-1 | 12 | . | TRBV25-1 | . | CASASPGPGAFF | TGTGCCAGCGCGTCTCCGGGACCGGGGGCTTTCTTT
TRBJ1-1 | 14 | few | TRBV7-9 | . | CASSLGVYNTEAFF | TGTGCCAGCAGCTTAGGGGTATACAACACTGAAGCTTTCTTT
TRBJ1-2 | 14 | many | TRBV24-1 | . | CATSDLRQSYGYTF | TGTGCCACCAGTGATTTGCGGCAGAGCTATGGCTACACCTTC
TRBJ2-7 | 16 | . | TRBV7-2 | . | CASSFRGLGEPNEQYF | TGTGCCAGCAGCTTCAGAGGGTTGGGAGAGCCCAACGAGCAGTACTTC
TRBJ1-1 | 13 | few | TRBV2 | . | CASSSPSATEAFF | TGTGCCAGCAGCTCCCCCTCGGCGACTGAAGCTTTCTTT
TRBJ1-3 | 15 | . | TRBV25-1 | . | CASSQVSTAGNTVYF | TGTGCCAGCAGCCAAGTGTCGACGGCTGGAAACACCGTATATTTT
TRBJ1-5 | 13 | . | TRBV6-5 | . | CASSYCGGGPQHF | TGTGCCAGCAGTTACTGCGGGGGTGGGCCCCAGCATTTT
TRBJ1-5 | 13 | many | TRBV12-3/TRBV12-4 | . | CASSFGRNQPQHF | TGTGCCAGCAGTTTCGGCAGAAATCAGCCCCAGCATTTT
TRBJ2-5 | 14 | many | TRBV7-9 | . | CASSSRQIQETQYF | TGTGCCAGCAGCTCCCGACAGATTCAAGAGACCCAGTACTTC
TRBJ2-7 | 16 | few | TRBV7-6 | . | CASSFRGGINSYEQYF | TGTGCCAGCAGCTTTAGGGGCGGGATCAACTCCTACGAGCAGTACTTC
TRBJ1-2 | 15 | . | TRBV6-5 | . | CASSRPPGARYGYTF | TGTGCCAGCAGTAGGCCCCCGGGGGCGCGTTATGGCTACACCTTC
TRBJ1-6 | 15 | . | TRBV7-2 | TRBD1 | CASSPRTGRNSPLHF | TGTGCCAGCAGTCCCCGGACAGGGCGAAATTCACCCCTCCACTTT
TRBJ2-7 | 14 | . | TRBV7-2 | . | CASSQFPEGDEQYF | TGTGCCAGCAGCCAATTTCCCGAGGGCGACGAGCAGTACTTC
TRBJ1-2 | 13 | many | TRBV24-1 | . | CATSETGSYGYTF | TGTGCCACCAGTGAGACAGGATCCTATGGCTACACCTTC
TRBJ1-1 | 12 | many | TRBV25-1 | . | CASSDKNTEAFF | TGTGCCAGCAGTGACAAGAACACTGAAGCTTTCTTT
TRBJ2-2 | 13 | few | TRBV6-6 | . | CASLDSGTGELFF | TGTGCCAGCCTTGATAGCGGCACCGGGGAGCTGTTTTTT
TRBJ1-5 | 14 | . | TRBV2 | TRBD1 | CASSSGQGGWPQHF | TGTGCCAGCAGTTCCGGACAGGGGGGTTGGCCCCAGCATTTT
TRBJ2-7 | 15 | few | TRBV7-6 | TRBD2 | CASSRLTSGNYEQYF | TGTGCCAGCAGCCGACTGACTAGCGGGAACTACGAGCAGTACTTC
TRBJ2-2 | 15 | few | TRBV24-1 | . | CATSESQPNTGELFF | TGTGCCACCAGTGAAAGCCAGCCGAACACCGGGGAGCTGTTTTTT
TRBJ2-7 | 14 | . | TRBV12-3/TRBV12-4 | TRBD2 | CASSLSGSLREQYF | TGTGCCAGCAGCCTTAGCGGGAGTCTCCGCGAGCAGTACTTC
TRBJ2-7 | 12 | many | TRBV7-6 | . | CASSSNGVEQYF | TGTGCCAGCAGTTCTAACGGCGTGGAGCAGTACTTC
TRBJ2-7 | 14 | . | TRBV11-1 | . | CASSHSVQNYEQYF | TGTGCCAGCAGCCATTCTGTACAGAACTACGAGCAGTACTTC
TRBJ1-1 | 14 | . | TRBV7-6 | . | CASSLRVPHTEAFF | TGTGCCAGCAGCTTACGGGTGCCCCACACTGAAGCTTTCTTT